This is a list of T cell receptor beta chains from one sample in a study of blood T cell repertoires in COVID-19. Produced via immunoSEQ multiplex PCR; TCRdb's table is partial and in-frame only. This sample yields approximately 200,000 clones, of which approximately 84% are seen a single time; over 2.5% belongs to the top ten. Material: peripheral blood. These receptors were collected from a man aged 50 to 60 who had recovered from COVID-19. The CDR3 runs from the conserved cysteine through the conserved F or W. A D gene is named only where the DNA matches it firmly. For some rows the clone size is stated as once, few or many, or as a class when expanded; others skip it.

v_gene: TRBV5-1; d_gene: NA; abundance: NA; j_gene: TRBJ1-3; CDR3aa: CASSSDDRRGPFNSGNTIYF; CDR3nt: TGCGCCAGCAGCTCGGATGATCGTCGTGGGCCGTTCAACTCTGGAAACACCATATATTTT
v_gene: TRBV6-5; d_gene: TRBD2; abundance: NA; j_gene: TRBJ2-7; CDR3aa: CASSLAGGYEQYF; CDR3nt: TGTGCCAGCAGTTTAGCGGGAGGCTACGAGCAGTACTTC
v_gene: TRBV3-1/TRBV3-2; d_gene: TRBD2; abundance: few; j_gene: TRBJ2-2; CDR3aa: CASNQREGTGELFF; CDR3nt: TGTGCCAGCAACCAGCGGGAGGGTACCGGGGAGCTGTTTTTT
v_gene: TRBV7-2; d_gene: NA; abundance: NA; j_gene: TRBJ2-7; CDR3aa: CASSLIQFYEQYF; CDR3nt: TGTGCCAGCAGCTTAATCCAGTTCTACGAGCAGTACTTC
v_gene: TRBV28; d_gene: TRBD2; abundance: NA; j_gene: TRBJ2-4; CDR3aa: CASSPGTSGRLAKNIQYF; CDR3nt: TGTGCCAGCAGTCCCGGGACTAGCGGGAGGCTAGCCAAAAACATTCAGTACTTC
v_gene: TRBV7-2; d_gene: TRBD2; abundance: NA; j_gene: TRBJ2-7; CDR3aa: CASSLRGLAAIYEQYF; CDR3nt: TGTGCCAGCAGCCTGAGAGGACTAGCGGCAATCTACGAGCAGTACTTC
v_gene: TRBV7-8; d_gene: NA; abundance: NA; j_gene: TRBJ2-6; CDR3aa: CASSLGSSGANVLTF; CDR3nt: TGTGCCAGCAGCCTCGGGTCCTCTGGGGCCAACGTCCTGACTTTC
v_gene: TRBV6-5; d_gene: TRBD1; abundance: NA; j_gene: TRBJ1-1; CDR3aa: CASSYGTGAGTEAFF; CDR3nt: TGTGCCAGCAGTTACGGGACAGGGGCAGGCACTGAAGCTTTCTTT
v_gene: TRBV12-3/TRBV12-4; d_gene: NA; abundance: NA; j_gene: TRBJ2-7; CDR3aa: CASSRDSYEQYF; CDR3nt: TGTGCCAGCAGCCGAGACTCCTACGAGCAGTACTTC
v_gene: TRBV25-1; d_gene: NA; abundance: NA; j_gene: TRBJ1-2; CDR3aa: CASSPWGGSNYGYTF; CDR3nt: TGTGCCAGCAGTCCCTGGGGCGGCAGTAACTATGGCTACACCTTC
v_gene: TRBV2; d_gene: NA; abundance: NA; j_gene: TRBJ2-3; CDR3aa: CASSEASRGTQYF; CDR3nt: TGTGCCAGCAGTGAAGCTTCGAGAGGTACGCAGTATTTT
v_gene: TRBV11-3; d_gene: NA; abundance: NA; j_gene: TRBJ1-1; CDR3aa: CASSLSPGVEAFF; CDR3nt: TGTGCCAGCAGCTTATCCCCAGGGGTTGAAGCTTTCTTT
v_gene: TRBV6-5; d_gene: NA; abundance: few; j_gene: TRBJ1-6; CDR3aa: CASRRPNSPLHF; CDR3nt: TGTGCCAGCAGGCGCCCCAATTCACCCCTCCACTTT
v_gene: TRBV10-3; d_gene: NA; abundance: NA; j_gene: TRBJ2-3; CDR3aa: CAISVVLPDTQYF; CDR3nt: TGTGCCATCAGTGTTGTTCTCCCAGATACGCAGTATTTT
v_gene: TRBV18; d_gene: TRBD1; abundance: once; j_gene: TRBJ1-1; CDR3aa: CASSTDRAGTEAFF; CDR3nt: TGTGCCAGCTCCACCGACAGGGCGGGCACTGAAGCTTTCTTT
v_gene: TRBV6-4; d_gene: TRBD2; abundance: NA; j_gene: TRBJ2-1; CDR3aa: CASSDGQRENGEQFF; CDR3nt: TGTGCCAGCAGTGACGGCCAGCGGGAGAATGGTGAGCAGTTCTTC
v_gene: TRBV5-5; d_gene: NA; abundance: NA; j_gene: TRBJ1-2; CDR3aa: CASSLGVAGYGYTF; CDR3nt: TGTGCCAGCAGCTTGGGTGTGGCGGGCTATGGCTACACCTTC
v_gene: TRBV28; d_gene: TRBD1; abundance: NA; j_gene: TRBJ1-2; CDR3aa: CASSLRTGGNYGYTF; CDR3nt: TGTGCCAGCAGTCTCCGGACAGGGGGCAATTATGGCTACACCTTC
v_gene: TRBV18; d_gene: NA; abundance: NA; j_gene: TRBJ2-2; CDR3aa: CASSPDRLNTGELFF; CDR3nt: TGTGCCAGCTCACCGGACAGATTAAACACCGGGGAGCTGTTTTTT
v_gene: TRBV28; d_gene: TRBD1; abundance: NA; j_gene: TRBJ2-7; CDR3aa: CASSSYPRTGGDSYEQYF; CDR3nt: TGTGCCAGCAGTTCCTATCCCCGGACAGGGGGCGATTCCTACGAGCAGTACTTC
v_gene: TRBV28; d_gene: NA; abundance: NA; j_gene: TRBJ1-3; CDR3aa: CASSTGRGGGNTIYF; CDR3nt: TGTGCCAGCAGTACAGGGAGGGGGGGCGGAAACACCATATATTTT
v_gene: TRBV18; d_gene: TRBD1; abundance: NA; j_gene: TRBJ2-1; CDR3aa: CASSRETGTGSYNEQFF; CDR3nt: TGTGCCAGCTCACGAGAGACCGGGACAGGGTCCTACAATGAGCAGTTCTTC
v_gene: TRBV5-1; d_gene: TRBD2; abundance: NA; j_gene: TRBJ2-3; CDR3aa: CASSPGLAGPETDTQYF; CDR3nt: TGCGCCAGCAGTCCCGGACTAGCGGGACCTGAAACAGATACGCAGTATTTT
v_gene: TRBV5-4; d_gene: NA; abundance: NA; j_gene: TRBJ1-1; CDR3aa: CASSFSGTGGTEAFF; CDR3nt: TGTGCCAGCAGCTTCTCCGGGACGGGGGGAACTGAAGCTTTCTTT
v_gene: TRBV7-2; d_gene: NA; abundance: NA; j_gene: TRBJ2-1; CDR3aa: CASSSLYYNEQFF; CDR3nt: TGTGCCAGCAGCTCACTTTACTACAATGAGCAGTTCTTC
v_gene: TRBV4-1; d_gene: NA; abundance: once; j_gene: TRBJ2-7; CDR3aa: CASSQGLSGFYEQYF; CDR3nt: TGCGCCAGCAGCCAAGGTCTGTCAGGATTCTACGAGCAGTACTTC
v_gene: TRBV7-9; d_gene: NA; abundance: NA; j_gene: TRBJ1-6; CDR3aa: CASSLSAGISPLHF; CDR3nt: TGTGCCAGCAGCTTATCGGCAGGGATCTCACCCCTCCACTTT
v_gene: TRBV19; d_gene: TRBD2; abundance: NA; j_gene: TRBJ2-3; CDR3aa: CASSAGLAIAQYF; CDR3nt: TGTGCCAGTAGTGCGGGACTAGCGATTGCGCAGTATTTT
v_gene: TRBV7-9; d_gene: NA; abundance: NA; j_gene: TRBJ2-2; CDR3aa: CASRLGLHAGELFF; CDR3nt: TGTGCCAGCAGACTCGGACTTCACGCCGGGGAGCTGTTTTTT
v_gene: TRBV19; d_gene: NA; abundance: NA; j_gene: TRBJ1-1; CDR3aa: CASKGVPVLVGTEAFF; CDR3nt: TGTGCCAGCAAGGGGGTTCCGGTCCTGGTGGGCACTGAAGCTTTCTTT
v_gene: TRBV29-1; d_gene: TRBD2; abundance: NA; j_gene: TRBJ2-7; CDR3aa: CSVSGSSAYEQYF; CDR3nt: TGCAGCGTTAGCGGGAGCTCCGCCTACGAGCAGTACTTC
v_gene: TRBV18; d_gene: TRBD2; abundance: NA; j_gene: TRBJ2-1; CDR3aa: CASDWGTSGANEQFF; CDR3nt: TGTGCCAGCGATTGGGGGACTAGCGGAGCCAATGAGCAGTTCTTC
v_gene: TRBV7-4; d_gene: NA; abundance: NA; j_gene: TRBJ1-3; CDR3aa: CASSHLLSPRCSGNTIYF; CDR3nt: TGTGCCAGCAGCCACCTCCTATCTCCGCGATGCTCTGGAAACACCATATATTTT